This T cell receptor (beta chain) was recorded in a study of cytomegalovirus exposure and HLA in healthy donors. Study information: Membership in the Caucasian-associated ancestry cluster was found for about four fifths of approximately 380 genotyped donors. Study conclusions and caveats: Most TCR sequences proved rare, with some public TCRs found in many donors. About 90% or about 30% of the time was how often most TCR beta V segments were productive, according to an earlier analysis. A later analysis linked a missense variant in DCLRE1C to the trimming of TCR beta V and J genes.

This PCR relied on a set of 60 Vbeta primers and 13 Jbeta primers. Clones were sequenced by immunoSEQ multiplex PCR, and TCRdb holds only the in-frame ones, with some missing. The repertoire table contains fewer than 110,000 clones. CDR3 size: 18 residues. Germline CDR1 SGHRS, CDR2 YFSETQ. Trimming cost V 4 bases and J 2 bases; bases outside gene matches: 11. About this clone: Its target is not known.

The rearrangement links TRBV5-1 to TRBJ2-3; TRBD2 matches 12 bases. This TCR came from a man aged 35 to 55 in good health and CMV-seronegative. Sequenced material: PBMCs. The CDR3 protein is CASSLIPTSGGHTDTQYF. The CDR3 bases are TGCGCCAGCAGCCTTATCCCGACTAGCGGGGGCCACACAGATACGCAGTATTTT.